This paragraph covers one T cell receptor beta chain sequence. In the original workflow: It was from reference gene primer amplification that nucleated cell counts were estimated. Clones were read by immunoSEQ multiplex PCR, and TCRdb kept only the in-frame ones, dropping some. The V and J calls and clone size were taken over from that table, and D and trimming were inferred from the DNA. The sample includes about 98,000 clones, around nine tenths of them seen just once. The data were obtained in a study of blood T cell repertoires in COVID-19. Across the study: Sample material is recorded as cDNA or gDNA derived from T cells, B-cell-depleted T cells, or PBMCs.

Germline CDR1 and CDR2: GTSNPN and SVGIG (reference sequence). Trimming stripped 0 bases from V and 7 bases from J, with 10 bases between. The CDR3 sequence is 13 residues long. V and J are TRBV30 and TRBJ1-5, with a weak D call TRBD1 (6 bases). The sample consisted of peripheral blood. The receptor's source is a man aged 50 to 60 with acute or convalescent COVID-19. CDR3 DNA sequence: TGTGCCTGGAGTGTTAGGGACATGCAGCCCCAGCATTTT. As protein: CAWSVRDMQPQHF.